Following are 32 T cell receptor beta chains from one sample sequenced in a study of blood T cell repertoires in COVID-19. Some clones are missing from TCRdb's copy, which holds only in-frame ones; the method was immunoSEQ multiplex PCR. The table records roughly 200,000 clones, approximately 85% of them present only once. Input material: peripheral blood. These receptors were taken from a man aged 60 to 69 with acute or convalescent COVID-19.

The rearrangement links TRBV3-1 (or the pseudogene TRBV3-2) to TRBJ1-2; a weak D match, TRBD1 (6 bases). This CDR3 spans 16 amino acids. Germline V gene data show CDR1 as LGHDT and CDR2 as YNNKEL (reference sequence). Trimming took off 0 bases at V and 4 bases at J, with 15 bases between the two ends. CDR3 bases: TGTGCCAGCAGCCAAGAAGGGGGTAAAGGGCTCTATGGCTACACCTTC. Encoded protein: CASSQEGGKGLYGYTF.

The chain carries TRBV5-6 and TRBJ1-2, with a tentative D call TRBD1 (6 bases). V was pared by 2 bases and J by 7 bases, with 15 bases between. Germline assignment: CDR1 SGHDT and CDR2 YYEEEE. This CDR3 is built from 14 residues. CDR3 DNA sequence: TGTGCCAGCAGCTTTAACAGGGTGATTCCTGGCTACACCTTC. Amino acid sequence: CASSFNRVIPGYTF. The variable domain in full, completed from reference TRBV5-6 and TRBJ1-2, reads DAGVTQSPTHLIKTRGQQVTLRCSPKSGHDTVSWYQQALGQGPQFIFQYYEEEERQRGNFPDRFSGHQFPNYSSELNVNALLLGDSALYLCASSFNRVIPGYTFGSGTRLTVV.

This rearrangement joins TRBV5-1 to TRBJ2-1; TRBD2 matches at 9 bases. With 4 bases clipped from V and 8 bases from J, the junction kept 4 bases outside the gene matches. The CDR3 runs to 13 residues. In germline, CDR1 is SGHRS, CDR2 YFSETQ. The DNA of the CDR3 is TGCGCCAGCAGCGGGGGCGGGAGGGATGAGCAGTTCTTC. It is translated as CASSGGGRDEQFF.

This clone came up a few times. The chain carries TRBV20-1 and TRBJ1-1; D gene unclear. This CDR3 comprises 11 residues. The germline gives CDR1 DFQATT, CDR2 SNEGSKA (reference sequence). Trimming took off 5 bases at V and 3 bases at J, with 7 bases between the two ends. The CDR3 nucleotides read TGCAGTGCTCCGAGGGACACTGAAGCTTTCTTT. Its translation is CSAPRDTEAFF.

The chain links TRBV24-1 to TRBJ2-1; 10 nucleotides line up with TRBD2. Germline assignment: CDR1 KGHDR and CDR2 SFDVKD. The trim removed 3 bases at V and 5 bases at J, leaving 9 bases unmatched. The CDR3 covers 17 residues. The CDR3 DNA reads as TGTGCCACCAGTGATCCAAGTAGCGGGAGGTCTGACAATGAGCAGTTCTTC. It is translated as CATSDPSSGRSDNEQFF.

The chain carries TRBV5-6 and TRBJ2-7, with D possibly being TRBD1 (6 bases). Trimming stripped 2 bases from V and 3 bases from J, with 12 bases between. CDR3 length: 14 residues. Germline V lookup: CDR1 SGHDT, CDR2 YYEEEE. The CDR3 bases are TGTGCCAGCAGCTTTGGGACAAATAACTACGAGCAGTACTTC. Translating it yields CASSFGTNNYEQYF.

This clone was recorded only once. V and J are TRBV9 and TRBJ2-1, with D uncertain. This CDR3 contains 16 residues. V lost 2 bases to trimming and J lost 0 bases, with 12 bases between them. Germline V lookup: CDR1 SGDLS, CDR2 YYNGEE. As DNA, the CDR3 is TGTGCCAGCAGCGTCGTAGCTGATAGCTCCTACAATGAGCAGTTCTTC. Protein: CASSVVADSSYNEQFF.

The chain joins TRBV21-1 to TRBJ2-5; the listed D gene, TRBD1, was not tested against the DNA. TRBV21-1 is designated a pseudogene. The CDR3 is made up of 13 amino acids. In nucleotides, the CDR3 is TGTGCCAGCAGTATTAGGGGGCACGAGACCCAGTACTTC. Its protein product is CASSIRGHETQYF.

The chain has TRBV7-2 and TRBJ1-5, with 10 positions matching TRBD1. V shed 0 bases, J shed 7 bases, and the junction held 6 bases outside the gene matches. Germline loops: CDR1 SGHTA, CDR2 FQGNSA. The CDR3 is 16 residues long. The CDR3: CASSLARTGGRQPQHF. The DNA for the CDR3 is TGTGCCAGCAGCTTAGCGCGGACAGGGGGGCGGCAGCCCCAGCATTTT.

The J gene is TRBJ2-6, the V gene TRBV5-1, with TRBD1 matching 8 bases. Germline trimming cut 4 bases from V and 0 bases from J; bases unmatched to any gene: 3. Germline CDR1 is SGHRS and CDR2 is YFSETQ. This CDR3 is built from 16 residues. The CDR3 loop reads CASSVTGASGANVLTF. The DNA for the CDR3 is TGCGCCAGCAGCGTGACAGGGGCCTCTGGGGCCAACGTCCTGACTTTC. The full variable domain, completed using reference TRBV5-1 and TRBJ2-6, is KAGVTQTPRYLIKTRGQQVTLSCSPISGHRSVSWYQQTPGQGLQFLFEYFSETQRNKGNFPGRFSGRQFSNSRSEMNVSTLELGDSALYLCASSVTGASGANVLTFGAGSRLTVL.

This chain joins TRBV5-1 and TRBJ1-4; tentatively, D is TRBD1 (5 bases). The CDR3 spans 15 residues. Germline values: CDR1 SGHRS, CDR2 YFSETQ. Trimming left V 1 base short and J 3 bases short, with 10 bases between. The CDR3 region is CASSLLAGSNEKLFF. The CDR3 region has the DNA TGCGCCAGCAGCTTGTTAGCAGGGTCTAATGAAAAACTGTTTTTT.

J is TRBJ1-5 and V is TRBV6-5; D is unclear. There are 15 residues in the CDR3. Germline V gene lookup returns CDR1 MNHEY and CDR2 SVGAGI. Trimming removed 5 bases at V and 0 bases at J, with 11 bases between. CDR3 nucleotides: TGTGCCAGCAGTCCCGGTCTCTATAGCAATCAGCCCCAGCATTTT. Translating gives CASSPGLYSNQPQHF.

V gene TRBV4-2 combines with J gene TRBJ2-2, with D uncertain. This CDR3 comprises 14 residues. Looked up from germline, CDR1 is LGHNA and CDR2 is YNFKEQ. The V and J ends lost 0 bases and 5 bases respectively, with 7 bases between them. CDR3 protein: CASSQDPLTGELFF. The CDR3 coding sequence is TGTGCCAGCAGCCAAGACCCCCTAACCGGGGAGCTGTTTTTT.

V usage is TRBV5-1 and J usage is TRBJ2-5; D might be TRBD2 (5 bases). The CDR3 extends over 15 amino acids. Germline CDR1 is SGHRS and CDR2 is YFSETQ. The V end lost 4 bases, the J end lost 5 bases, and 18 bases lay between the germline ends. The CDR3 sequence is CASSKPEGLSETQYF. The CDR3 DNA reads TGCGCCAGCAGCAAGCCCGAGGGTCTTAGCGAGACCCAGTACTTC.

The DNA of the CDR3 is TGTGCCAGCAGCCGCGGCACAGATACGCAGTATTTT. It yields the protein CASSRGTDTQYF. The chain joins TRBV3-1 (or the pseudogene TRBV3-2) to TRBJ2-3; D call uncertain. Trimming stripped 4 bases from V and 1 base from J, with 3 bases between. The CDR3 runs 12 residues. CDR1 is LGHDT and CDR2 is YNNKEL in the germline V gene (reference sequence).

The chain carries TRBV11-2 and TRBJ2-7; tentatively, D is TRBD1 (6 bases). The CDR3 is made up of 14 amino acids. CDR1 is SGHAT and CDR2 is FQNNGV in the germline V gene. Deletions cut 5 bases from V and 1 base from J, with 12 bases between. CDR3 sequence: CASSHRGGSYEQYF. In nucleotides, the CDR3 is TGTGCCAGCAGCCATAGAGGGGGTTCCTACGAGCAGTACTTC. The full variable domain, rest sourced from reference TRBV11-2 and TRBJ2-7, is EAGVAQSPRYKIIEKRQSVAFWCNPISGHATLYWYQQILGQGPKLLIQFQNNGVVDDSQLPKDRFSAERLKGVDSTLKIQPAKLEDSAVYLCASSHRGGSYEQYFGPGTRLTVT.

The chain recombines TRBV9 with TRBJ1-1; D might be TRBD1 (5 bases). The CDR3 has 13 amino acids. Trimming stripped 3 bases from V and 8 bases from J, with 14 bases between. Germline-derived CDR1 and CDR2 are SGDLS and YYNGEE. The CDR3 coding sequence is TGTGCCAGCAGCGCGTCCCTCGGACAAGAAGCTTTCTTT. Translation: CASSASLGQEAFF.

V and J are TRBV27 and TRBJ1-2; 10 bases are shared with TRBD1. CDR1 and CDR2 (germline): MNHEY, SMNVEV (reference sequence). The CDR3 totals 15 residues. The trim removed 8 bases at V and 4 bases at J, leaving 10 bases unmatched. This chain's CDR3 is CASGNRDRGSYGYTF. The CDR3 DNA reads as TGTGCCAGCGGAAACCGGGACAGGGGAAGCTATGGCTACACCTTC.

The chain has TRBV12-3 or TRBV12-4 and TRBJ1-4, with D unclear. Between the trimmed V and J ends, which lost 3 bases and 5 bases, there was a span of 7 bases. This CDR3 is built from 13 residues. The CDR3 bases are TGTGCCAGCAGTTTTGGCGGGAATGAAAAACTGTTTTTT. Its protein product is CASSFGGNEKLFF.

The chain carries TRBV4-1 and TRBJ2-1; 11 bases line up with TRBD2. The V gene's germline CDR1 is MGHRA and CDR2 YSYEKL. This CDR3 is 15 amino acids long. The V segment lost 6 bases and the J segment 4 bases; nucleotides outside the gene matches: 5. The CDR3 sequence: CASRGTSGSYNEQFF. The CDR3 region has the DNA TGCGCCAGCAGGGGGACTAGCGGTTCATACAATGAGCAGTTCTTC.

This clone occurred a few times. The chain has TRBV4-1 and TRBJ2-2, with 7 bases identical to TRBD1. The CDR3 contains 15 residues. Per the germline V gene, CDR1 is MGHRA and CDR2 is YSYEKL. The ends lost 6 bases at V and 4 bases at J; junction bases unmatched: 8. The CDR3 reads CASRQTGRITGELFF. CDR3 nucleotide sequence: TGCGCCAGCAGGCAGACAGGGCGGATCACCGGGGAGCTGTTTTTT.

The chain links TRBV2 to TRBJ2-3; 7 bases match TRBD2. Trimming at V came to 6 bases and at J to 0 bases, leaving 12 bases not matched to a gene. The CDR3 has 17 amino acids. Germline V gives CDR1 SNHLY, CDR2 FYNNEI. This CDR3 reads CASRQPPSGPSTDTQYF. The CDR3 region has the DNA TGTGCCAGCAGGCAACCACCTAGCGGTCCTAGCACAGATACGCAGTATTTT.

The V and J genes are TRBV6-5 and TRBJ2-7, with a tentative D call TRBD1 (6 bases). Germline CDR1 reads MNHEY; CDR2 reads SVGAGI. Between the trimmed V and J ends, which lost 7 bases and 12 bases, there was a span of 22 bases. The CDR3 is 13 amino acids. CDR3 region: CASNFRGNSRWYF. DNA for the CDR3: TGTGCCAGCAACTTCAGGGGAAACTCCCGTTGGTACTTC.

V and J are TRBV5-1 and TRBJ2-1; a possible D gene is TRBD1 (5 bases). Germline loops: CDR1 SGHRS, CDR2 YFSETQ. The CDR3 is made up of 13 amino acids. Deletions cut 8 bases from V and 8 bases from J, with 17 bases between. CDR3 sequence (DNA): TGCGCCAGTTTTTTAGGGGTCCACGATGAGCAGTTCTTC. Amino acids: CASFLGVHDEQFF.

This clone has just one count. This sample includes further DNA sequences coding for the same CDR3. The V call is TRBV24-1, the J call TRBJ2-5, with 12 bases that match TRBD1. CDR1 KGHDR and CDR2 SFDVKD come from the germline V gene. The CDR3 sequence is 16 residues long. V gave up 2 bases and J gave up 5 bases; unmatched junction bases: 5. The chain's CDR3 is CATSDSGQGAGETQYF. DNA of the CDR3: TGTGCCACCAGTGATTCGGGACAGGGGGCCGGTGAGACCCAGTACTTC.

The chain has TRBV18 and TRBJ1-4; 10 nucleotides match TRBD1. Germline CDR1 reads KGHSH; CDR2 reads LQKENI. J was trimmed by 1 base and V by 2 bases; bases with no gene match: 7. The CDR3 extends over 18 amino acids. CDR3 protein: CASSPVGQGYQTNEKLFF. CDR3 in DNA: TGTGCCAGCTCACCAGTGGGACAGGGGTATCAAACTAATGAAAAACTGTTTTTT.

CDR3 nucleotides: TGTGCCAGCAGCGGGGGGACTTTTAGGGACACCGGGGAGCTGTTTTTT. Residues: CASSGGTFRDTGELFF. The rearrangement uses TRBV5-6 and TRBJ2-2, with a possible D match to TRBD2 (6 bases). The CDR3 has 16 amino acids. The germline gives CDR1 SGHDT, CDR2 YYEEEE. Trimming left V 4 bases short and J 3 bases short, with 16 bases between. The variable domain in full, completed from reference TRBV5-6 and TRBJ2-2, reads DAGVTQSPTHLIKTRGQQVTLRCSPKSGHDTVSWYQQALGQGPQFIFQYYEEEERQRGNFPDRFSGHQFPNYSSELNVNALLLGDSALYLCASSGGTFRDTGELFFGEGSRLTVL.

The chain employs TRBV28 and TRBJ2-5, with D uncertain. Germline V gene data show CDR1 as MDHEN and CDR2 as SYDVKM. The V end was cut by 8 bases, the J end by 5 bases, with 6 bases between. The CDR3 spans 10 residues. In DNA form, the CDR3 reads TGTGCCAGCGTCGGGGAGACCCAGTACTTC. This sequence encodes CASVGETQYF.

The chain is built from TRBV6-5 and TRBJ2-7, with D possibly being TRBD2 (6 bases). Germline assignment: CDR1 MNHEY and CDR2 SVGAGI. This CDR3 has 13 amino acids. V shed 6 bases and J shed 6 bases, with 15 bases lying between them. The CDR3 DNA reads TGTGCCAGCAGACAAGGAGGGCTCTTCGAGCAGTACTTC. Amino acid sequence: CASRQGGLFEQYF.

A single count supports this clone. The chain recombines TRBV21-1 with TRBJ2-6; the table's D gene call, TRBD1, was not cross checked with the DNA. TRBV21-1 represents a pseudogene. CDR3 length equals 20 residues. The CDR3 protein is CASSKEELGTGGTGANVLTF. The DNA for the CDR3 is TGTGCCAGCAGCAAAGAGGAGTTAGGGACAGGGGGTACTGGGGCCAACGTCCTGACTTTC.

The DNA for the CDR3 is TGTGCCAGCTCACCATCGAGGGCAAAGGACGAGCAGTACTTC. Protein sequence: CASSPSRAKDEQYF. The chain couples TRBV18 to TRBJ2-7, with a possible D match to TRBD2 (5 bases). V lost 2 bases and J lost 5, with 13 bases in between. This CDR3 region has 14 residues. Looked up from germline, CDR1 is KGHSH and CDR2 is LQKENI. The full variable domain, its missing parts supplied by reference TRBV18 and TRBJ2-7, is NAGVMQNPRHLVRRRGQEARLRCSPMKGHSHVYWYRQLPEEGLKFMVYLQKENIIDESGMPKERFSAEFPKEGPSILRIQQVVRGDSAAYFCASSPSRAKDEQYFGPGTRLTVT.

This chain uses TRBV6-2 or TRBV6-3 with TRBJ2-7, with TRBD2 matching over 7 bases. This CDR3 is 18 amino acids long. Germline CDR1 and CDR2: MNHEY and SVGEGT. Unmatched junction bases numbered 11, after V lost 0 bases and J lost 0 bases. CDR3 coding DNA: TGTGCCAGCAGTTACTCGAGTACGTGGGAGGGCCTCTCCTACGAGCAGTACTTC. As protein: CASSYSSTWEGLSYEQYF.